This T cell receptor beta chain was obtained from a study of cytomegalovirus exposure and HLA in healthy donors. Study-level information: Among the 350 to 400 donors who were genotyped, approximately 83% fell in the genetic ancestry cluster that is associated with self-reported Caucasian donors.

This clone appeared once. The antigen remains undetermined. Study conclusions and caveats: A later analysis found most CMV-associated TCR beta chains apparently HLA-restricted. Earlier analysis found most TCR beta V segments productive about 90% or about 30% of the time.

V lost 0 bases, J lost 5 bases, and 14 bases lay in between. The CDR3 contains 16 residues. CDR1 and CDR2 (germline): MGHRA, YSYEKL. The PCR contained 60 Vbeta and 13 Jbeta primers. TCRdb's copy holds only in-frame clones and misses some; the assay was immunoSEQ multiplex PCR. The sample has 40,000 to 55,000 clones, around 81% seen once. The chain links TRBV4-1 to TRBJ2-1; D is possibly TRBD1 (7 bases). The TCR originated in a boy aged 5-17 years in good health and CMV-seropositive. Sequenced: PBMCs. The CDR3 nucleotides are TGCGCCAGCAGCCAAGAAGGAGGGGGCTACCACAATGAGCAGTTCTTC. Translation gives CASSQEGGGYHNEQFF.